The clone carrying this T cell receptor (beta chain) was counted a few times. V was pared by 2 bases and J by 8 bases, with 10 bases between. CDR1 is MDHEN, CDR2 SYDVKM, per germline. The CDR3 is 13 residues long. This record comes from a study of blood T cell repertoires in COVID-19. Study-level information: The United States, Italy and Spain supplied acute and convalescent COVID-19 samples. The analysed material was cDNA or gDNA that came from T cells, B-cell-depleted T cells, or PBMCs.

As handled by the study authors: Amplification from reference gene primers served as the basis for estimated nucleated cell counts. Some clones are missing from TCRdb's copy, which holds only in-frame ones; the method was immunoSEQ multiplex PCR. The D gene and trimming were derived from the DNA, and the V and J assignments and clone size from that table. The sample includes 90,000 to 120,000 clones, over 60% of them seen just once. The gene calls are TRBV28 and TRBJ2-1; D uncertain. This TCR derives from a man between 65 and 85 years old with acute or convalescent COVID-19. Sequencing input: peripheral blood. DNA of the CDR3: TGTGCCAGCAGTTTAAGTGGCCGTGATGAGCAGTTCTTC. Protein: CASSLSGRDEQFF.